The 5 T cell receptor beta chains below were found in one sample sequenced in a study of T cell responses to AZD1222 COVID-19 vaccine. Assay: immunoSEQ multiplex PCR; the TCRdb copy retains only in-frame clones and omits some. Of fewer than 80,000 clones in the sample, more than 65% were seen once. Here the sequenced sample was peripheral blood, taken on day 0 of MenACWY control vaccination. All receptors derive from an adult in good health.

V and J are TRBV18 and TRBJ2-5; D may be TRBD1 (6 bases). V was clipped by 2 bases and J by 4 bases, with 8 bases between them. The CDR3 runs 13 residues. In germline, CDR1 is KGHSH, CDR2 LQKENI. The CDR3 DNA reads TGTGCCAGCTCACCATCAGGGGCAGAGACCCAGTACTTC. Translated, it gives CASSPSGAETQYF. Looking up the rest from reference TRBV18 and TRBJ2-5 gives the full variable domain: NAGVMQNPRHLVRRRGQEARLRCSPMKGHSHVYWYRQLPEEGLKFMVYLQKENIIDESGMPKERFSAEFPKEGPSILRIQQVVRGDSAAYFCASSPSGAETQYFGPGTRLLVL.

The rearrangement joins TRBV19 to TRBJ1-1; no clear D. The V and J ends lost 6 bases and 0 bases respectively, with 20 bases between them. There are 17 residues in the CDR3. Germline CDR1 LNHDA, CDR2 SQIVND (reference sequence). Here the CDR3 reads CASSPTGSLGLNTEAFF. The CDR3 coding sequence is TGTGCCAGTAGCCCTACGGGGAGCTTGGGGTTGAACACTGAAGCTTTCTTT.

A single count supports this clone. This chain connects TRBV13 to TRBJ1-1; D gene ambiguous. Germline CDR1 reads PRHDT; CDR2 reads FYEKMQ (reference sequence). This CDR3 comprises 12 residues. CDR3 in amino acids: CPPTPRSTEAFF. As DNA, the CDR3 is TGTCCCCCAACCCCCAGGAGCACTGAAGCTTTCTTT.

The J gene is TRBJ2-1, the V gene TRBV13; D is unclear. The CDR3 is 11 amino acids. Per germline, CDR1 PRHDT and CDR2 FYEKMQ (reference sequence). V lost 3 bases and J 8 bases, leaving 5 bases between the germline ends. The CDR3 DNA reads as TGTGCCAGCAGCTTTGTAGATGAGCAGTTCTTC. Translation gives CASSFVDEQFF.

This chain joins TRBV7-3 and TRBJ2-1; D unclear. The CDR3 is 15 amino acids. Trimming removed 2 bases from V and 0 bases from J, with 8 bases in between. Germline CDR1 is SGHTA and CDR2 is FQGTGA. CDR3 nucleotides: TGTGCCAGCAGCTTAGGATATAGCTCCTACAATGAGCAGTTCTTC. It yields the protein CASSLGYSSYNEQFF.